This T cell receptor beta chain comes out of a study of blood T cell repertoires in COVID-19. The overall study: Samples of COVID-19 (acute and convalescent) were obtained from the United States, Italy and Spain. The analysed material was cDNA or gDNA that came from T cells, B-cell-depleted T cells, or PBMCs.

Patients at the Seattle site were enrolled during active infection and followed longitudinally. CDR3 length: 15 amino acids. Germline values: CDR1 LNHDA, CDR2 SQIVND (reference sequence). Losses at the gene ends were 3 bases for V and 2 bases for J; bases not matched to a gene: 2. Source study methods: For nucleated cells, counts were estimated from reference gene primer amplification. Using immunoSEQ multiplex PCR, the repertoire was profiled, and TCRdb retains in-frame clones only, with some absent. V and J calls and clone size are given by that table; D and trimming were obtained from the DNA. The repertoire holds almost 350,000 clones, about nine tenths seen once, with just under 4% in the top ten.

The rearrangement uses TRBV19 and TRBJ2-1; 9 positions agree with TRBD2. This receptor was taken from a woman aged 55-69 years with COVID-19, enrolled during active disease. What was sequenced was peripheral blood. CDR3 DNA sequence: TGTGCCAGTAGTATGGCTAGCGGGGCCTACAATGAGCAGTTCTTC. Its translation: CASSMASGAYNEQFF.